The 10 T cell receptor beta chains below were found in one sample sequenced in a study of shared clonotypes between healthy human individuals. Clones were sequenced by immunoSEQ multiplex PCR, and TCRdb holds only the in-frame ones, with some missing. The sample consists of roughly 1,500,000 clones, approximately 98% of them appearing once. Material: naive CD4+ T cells sorted from blood. Subset meaning: CD45RA+ positively selected. Receptor source: a man in his thirties or forties in good health.

The genes are TRBV5-1 and TRBJ2-5; D gene ambiguous. From germline, CDR1 is SGHRS and CDR2 YFSETQ. This CDR3 is 14 amino acids long. V shed 0 bases and J shed 6 bases, with 12 bases lying between them. CDR3: CASSLESPTQTQYF. The CDR3 DNA sequence: TGCGCCAGCAGCTTGGAATCTCCGACCCAGACCCAGTACTTC.

The V gene is TRBV2, the J gene TRBJ2-7; 7 nucleotides agree with TRBD1. V shed 8 bases and J 5 bases; nucleotides not matched to a gene: 9. The CDR3 is 13 residues long. Germline V gene sequence: CDR1 SNHLY, CDR2 FYNNEI. The CDR3 nucleotides are TGTGCCAGCGGACAGGCCCGAGAGAACGAGCAGTACTTC. Residues: CASGQARENEQYF.

The chain recombines TRBV5-1 with TRBJ2-5; 7 bases map to TRBD2. Per germline, CDR1 SGHRS and CDR2 YFSETQ. CDR3 size: 14 residues. V lost 3 bases to trimming and J lost 5 bases; unmatched junction nucleotides: 7. Written as DNA, the CDR3 is TGCGCCAGCAGCTGGGGGGGTGTAGTGGAGACCCAGTACTTC. It specifies CASSWGGVVETQYF.

The chain is built from TRBV2 and TRBJ2-1, with 11 bases aligning to TRBD1. Losses at the gene ends were 6 bases for V and 8 bases for J; bases not matched to a gene: 6. The CDR3 totals 14 residues. The germline gives CDR1 SNHLY, CDR2 FYNNEI. CDR3 loop: CASSRDRGSDEQFF. For the CDR3, the DNA is TGTGCCAGCAGCAGGGACAGGGGGTCTGATGAGCAGTTCTTC.

This chain uses TRBV10-2 with TRBJ2-1, with no clear D. In germline, CDR1 is WSHSY, CDR2 SAAADI. Trimming pared 4 bases from V and 4 bases from J, leaving 8 bases between. The CDR3 consists of 13 residues. The CDR3 loop is CASSVSQYNEQFF. CDR3 DNA: TGCGCCAGCAGTGTATCACAGTACAATGAGCAGTTCTTC.

Note on this clone: The same CDR3 arises from other DNA sequences in this sample as well. V and J are TRBV5-1 and TRBJ2-7; TRBD1 aligns across 9 bases. The CDR3 extends over 14 amino acids. Germline loops: CDR1 SGHRS, CDR2 YFSETQ. After removal of 5 bases from V and 1 base from J, the junction contained 4 bases not matched to a gene. The CDR3 is CASRPGTGSYEQYF. DNA for the CDR3: TGCGCCAGCAGGCCCGGGACAGGGTCCTACGAGCAGTACTTC.

The chain joins TRBV10-1 to TRBJ1-2; no definite D call. CDR3 length equals 13 residues. The V end was cut by 0 bases, the J end by 7 bases, with 9 bases between. Looked up from germline, CDR1 is WNHNN and CDR2 is SYGVQD (reference sequence). CDR3: CASSESSGLGYTF. CDR3 nucleotide sequence: TGCGCCAGCAGTGAGTCTTCAGGACTTGGCTACACCTTC.

The chain has TRBV30 and TRBJ2-2; 8 bases match TRBD2. J was trimmed by 8 bases and V by 2 bases; bases with no gene match: 4. This CDR3 has 13 amino acids. Germline CDR1 is GTSNPN and CDR2 is SVGIG (reference sequence). The CDR3 sequence: CAWSPRLAGELFF. CDR3 DNA: TGTGCCTGGAGTCCCCGACTAGCGGGGGAGCTGTTTTTT.

The chain joins TRBV11-2 to TRBJ2-5, with TRBD1 matching 9 bases. CDR3 length equals 15 residues. In germline, CDR1 is SGHAT, CDR2 FQNNGV. The V and J ends lost 5 bases and 2 bases, in that order; junction bases with no gene match: 6. CDR3 DNA sequence: TGTGCCAGCAGCGCTAGGGACAGGGAGCAAGAGACCCAGTACTTC. Amino acid sequence: CASSARDREQETQYF.

V usage is TRBV7-9 and J usage is TRBJ2-1; TRBD1 is a possible D gene (5 bases). Germline CDR1 and CDR2: SEHNR and FQNEAQ (reference sequence). V was shortened by 3 bases and J by 1 base, with 13 bases between the two germline ends. The CDR3 has 16 amino acids. The CDR3, as DNA: TGTGCCAGCAGCTTTCCAGGGCCTCCTTCCTACAATGAGCAGTTCTTC. It specifies CASSFPGPPSYNEQFF.